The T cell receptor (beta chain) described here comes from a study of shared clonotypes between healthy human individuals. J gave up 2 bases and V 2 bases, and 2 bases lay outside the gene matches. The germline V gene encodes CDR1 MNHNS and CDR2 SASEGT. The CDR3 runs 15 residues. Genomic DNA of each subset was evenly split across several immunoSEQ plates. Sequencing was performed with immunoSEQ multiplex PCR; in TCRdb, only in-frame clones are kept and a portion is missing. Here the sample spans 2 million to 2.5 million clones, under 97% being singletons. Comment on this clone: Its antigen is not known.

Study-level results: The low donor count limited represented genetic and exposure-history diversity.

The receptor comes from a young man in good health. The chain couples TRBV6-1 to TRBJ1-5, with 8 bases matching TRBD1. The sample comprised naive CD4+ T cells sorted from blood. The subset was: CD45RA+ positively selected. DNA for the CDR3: TGTGCCAGCAGTGAACAACAGGGGGGCAATCAGCCCCAGCATTTT. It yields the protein CASSEQQGGNQPQHF.